Each of the 16 T cell receptor beta chains below was sequenced from the same sample in a study of post-analysis software for immune sequencing data. Broader study findings: Comparison of patients with controls showed 5 or 6 TRBV segments more frequent in patients, TRBV5-6, TRBV5-1 and TRBV20-1 among them.

Built from TCR beta cDNA, the libraries had unique molecular identifiers in them. TCRdb fed the PCR reads into MiXCR, producing one record per CDR3 protein. There are roughly 200,000 distinct CDR3 sequences in the sample; 29% occur only once, and around 3.2% lies in the top ten. These receptors are not linked to any known antigen. Sequenced sample: blood. The source is a girl between 2 and 17 years old with multiple sclerosis.

The chain employs TRBV19 and TRBJ2-7; 7 nucleotides line up with TRBD1. Matching the DNA end better, TRBJ2-4 makes the J call doubtful. Germline V gene data show CDR1 as LNHDA and CDR2 as SQIVND (reference sequence). The CDR3 length is 14 residues. CDR3 coding DNA: TGTGCCAGTGGGAGACAGGGTAGCCAAAACATTCAGTACTTC. It is translated as CASGRQGSQNIQYF.

Points on this clonotype: One base away lies a much larger clone, so this may be a sequencing read error. The rearrangement links TRBV20-1 to TRBJ2-7; 11 positions match TRBD2. V lost 8 bases to trimming and J lost 7 bases; unmatched junction nucleotides: 16. CDR3 length: 15 amino acids. The germline V gene encodes CDR1 DFQATT and CDR2 SNEGSKA (reference sequence). The CDR3 bases are TGCAGTCGCCGCCTGGCTAGCGGGAGGACAAATGAGCAGTACTTC. It specifies CSRRLASGRTNEQYF.

This chain uses TRBV5-1 with TRBJ1-1; 10 nucleotides agree with TRBD1. V was clipped by 5 bases and J by 4 bases; unmatched bases: 8. Germline V CDR1 and CDR2: SGHRS, YFSETQ. CDR3 size: 15 residues. CDR3 protein: CASSRGQGMSTEAFF. The CDR3 DNA reads TGCGCCAGCAGTCGGGGACAGGGGATGAGCACTGAAGCTTTCTTT.

The sample holds many counts of this clonotype. The J gene is TRBJ1-6, the V gene TRBV5-1; D gene unclear. The CDR3 has 13 amino acids. In germline, CDR1 is SGHRS, CDR2 YFSETQ. The ends were cut back, 1 base at V and 8 bases at J, with 7 bases in the middle. The CDR3 loop reads CASSLNWDSPLHF. CDR3 DNA: TGCGCCAGCAGCTTGAACTGGGATTCACCCCTCCACTTT. The full variable domain, with the rest looked up from reference TRBV5-1 and TRBJ1-6, is KAGVTQTPRYLIKTRGQQVTLSCSPISGHRSVSWYQQTPGQGLQFLFEYFSETQRNKGNFPGRFSGRQFSNSRSEMNVSTLELGDSALYLCASSLNWDSPLHFGNGTRLTVT.

The chain has TRBV5-1 and TRBJ1-1; D perhaps matches TRBD1 (5 bases). Deletions cut 0 bases from V and 9 bases from J, with 6 bases between. This CDR3 spans 11 amino acids. The germline V gene encodes CDR1 SGHRS and CDR2 YFSETQ. The CDR3 DNA follows: TGCGCCAGCAGCTTGGGGGACCAAGCTTTCTTT. It yields the protein CASSLGDQAFF.

There are a few counts of this clonotype. The chain has TRBV20-1 and TRBJ2-7; D might be TRBD1 (5 bases). CDR1 is DFQATT and CDR2 is SNEGSKA in the germline V gene (reference sequence). V dropped 5 bases and J dropped 7 bases, with 12 bases sitting between them. This CDR3 spans 11 amino acids. The CDR3 protein is CSAEWGNEQYF. CDR3 sequence (DNA): TGCAGTGCTGAGTGGGGCAATGAGCAGTACTTC.

Turning to this clonotype: Being one base from a much bigger clone, this may be a read error. V and J are TRBV7-3 and TRBJ2-7; D is ambiguous. This CDR3 is 15 amino acids long. Germline CDR1 SGHTA, CDR2 FQGTGA. This CDR3 is CASGLGQIDPYEQYF. The CDR3 region has the DNA TGTGCCAGCGGCTTAGGGCAGATTGACCCATACGAGCAGTACTTC.

This clonotype was seen at least ten times. This chain connects TRBV28 to TRBJ2-5, with 9 bases that match TRBD1. The ends lost 5 bases at V and 1 base at J; junction bases unmatched: 5. Germline V gives CDR1 MDHEN, CDR2 SYDVKM. CDR3 size: 15 residues. The CDR3 sequence is CASSRETGGQETQYF. CDR3 DNA: TGTGCCAGCAGTAGGGAGACAGGGGGCCAAGAGACCCAGTACTTC.

Of note for this clonotype: This clone may be a read error of a much larger clone one base away. This chain links TRBV5-1 with TRBJ2-5; tentatively, D is TRBD1 (7 bases). TRBJ2-7 explains the end of the DNA better; the J call may be wrong. The V gene's germline CDR1 is SGHRS and CDR2 YFSETQ. The CDR3 runs to 16 residues. CDR3 region: CASSWGDSALSYEQYF. The CDR3 coding sequence is TGCGCCAGCAGCTGGGGGGACAGTGCCCTTTCCTACGAGCAGTACTTC.

As for this clonotype: A much more abundant neighbour one base away suggests this may be a read error. The chain carries TRBV12-3 or TRBV12-4 and TRBJ1-5; D gene uncertain. The CDR3 totals 14 residues. V gave up 6 bases and J gave up 0 bases, with 9 bases separating them. CDR3 loop: CASSPPHSNQPQHF. The CDR3 bases are TGTGCCAGCAGCCCTCCCCATAGCAATCAGCCCCAGCATTTT.

As to this clonotype: The junction and the germline gene differ at one end; a read error may be behind it. The J gene is TRBJ2-3, the V gene TRBV12-3 or TRBV12-4; 10 nucleotides agree with TRBD2. The CDR3 runs 17 residues. The CDR3 region has the DNA TGTGCCAGCACTCAAACCGGACTAGCGGTGGGGAGAGATACGGAGTATTTT. It yields the protein CASTQTGLAVGRDTEYF.

This clonotype has a handful of counts. The chain carries TRBV5-6 and TRBJ2-1; 9 bases align to TRBD2. The CDR3 spans 15 residues. V trimming: 6 bases; J trimming: 7 bases; junction bases outside the gene matches: 11. CDR1 and CDR2 from the germline V gene are SGHDT and YYEEEE. The CDR3 nucleotides read TGTGCCAGCACCTCGTGGCGGGGGGGTGGGAATGAGCAGTTCTTC. It is translated as CASTSWRGGGNEQFF.

Ten or more counts support this clonotype. This chain joins TRBV11-2 and TRBJ2-7; either TRBD1 or TRBD2 may supply D (5 bases each). Deletions cut 3 bases from V and 6 bases from J, with 18 bases between. This CDR3 has 15 residues. CDR1 SGHAT and CDR2 FQNNGV come from the germline V gene. The CDR3 region has the DNA TGTGCCAGCAGCTTCTGGGACCGCCGTCGTTTCGAGCAGTACTTC. It specifies CASSFWDRRRFEQYF.

The table lists this clonotype with a count of one. A much larger clone sits a single nucleotide away, making a read error possible. V usage is TRBV20-1 and J usage is TRBJ2-1; 10 nucleotides match TRBD2. Germline CDR1 and CDR2: DFQATT and SNEGSKA (reference sequence). The length of the CDR3 is 15 residues. CDR3 sequence: CSALRPAGGPNKQFF. The DNA of the CDR3 is TGCAGTGCCCTCCGCCCAGCGGGAGGGCCCAATAAGCAGTTCTTC.

In its sample, this clonotype was seen many times. The V gene is TRBV6-1, the J gene TRBJ2-1, with D unresolved. V lost 6 bases, J lost 3 bases, and 3 bases lay in between. The CDR3 has 11 residues. Germline V gives CDR1 MNHNS, CDR2 SASEGT. CDR3 sequence: CASRGYNEQFF. For the CDR3, the DNA is TGTGCCAGCAGGGGCTACAATGAGCAGTTCTTC.

The chain carries TRBV20-1 and TRBJ1-1; TRBD1 is a possible D gene (6 bases). The V and J ends lost 2 bases and 1 base respectively, with 17 bases between them. CDR1 DFQATT and CDR2 SNEGSKA come from the germline V gene (reference sequence). The CDR3 is 16 residues long. This chain's CDR3 is CSARSPQQGGNTEAFF. The CDR3 DNA sequence: TGCAGTGCTAGATCACCCCAACAGGGCGGGAACACTGAAGCTTTCTTT.